This is a list of T cell receptor beta chains from one sample in a study of PD-L1 blockade in urothelial cancer. The method was immunoSEQ multiplex PCR; TCRdb's version includes in-frame clones alone and lacks a portion of them. The repertoire holds tens of thousands of clones, with about 83% as singletons. The sequenced sample was PBMCs, obtained around atezolizumab (anti-PD-L1) treatment. The receptors were sampled from a man in his sixties with urothelial cancer. The conserved cysteine and the conserved F or W are not part of the CDR3 here.

j_gene | v_gene | CDR3aa
TRBJ2-5 | TRBV11-2 | ASSLQGGETQY
TRBJ2-7 | TRBV5-1 | ASSLISGYEQY
TRBJ2-5 | TRBV28 | ASSLLGRGMTGGGETQY
TRBJ2-1 | TRBV6-6 | ASRIQGHNEQF
TRBJ2-6 | TRBV23-1 | ASSPPQGKFHLPGANVLT
TRBJ2-7 | TRBV14 | ASSQVTSGAGEQY
TRBJ2-3 | TRBV11-2 | ASSLQTSGRTDTQY
TRBJ2-6 | TRBV28 | ASFGGGDRGPGANVLT
TRBJ2-5 | TRBV14 | ASSRGGGIGEETQY
TRBJ2-1 | TRBV29-1 | ARTRGAQDEQF
TRBJ2-2 | TRBV19 | ASSEEEGRHGELF
TRBJ1-1 | TRBV9 | ASSARQGLHTEAF
TRBJ2-2 | TRBV7-9 | ASSLPRSQGISNTGELF
TRBJ2-3 | TRBV2 | ASDRPTDTQY
TRBJ2-4 | TRBV11-2 | ASSLNFYHIQY
TRBJ2-1 | TRBV7-9 | ASSLVPMDSYNEQF
TRBJ2-3 | TRBV7-2 | ASSQAGRTDTQY
TRBJ1-4 | TRBV7-8 | ASSFGQGTVVGEKLF
TRBJ2-1 | TRBV4-3 | ASGRGSGGTNEQF
TRBJ1-5 | TRBV30 | AWSGTPVQPQH
TRBJ2-5 | TRBV19 | ASKPAGDPRETQY
TRBJ2-2 | TRBV15 | ATSRGGAGTGELF